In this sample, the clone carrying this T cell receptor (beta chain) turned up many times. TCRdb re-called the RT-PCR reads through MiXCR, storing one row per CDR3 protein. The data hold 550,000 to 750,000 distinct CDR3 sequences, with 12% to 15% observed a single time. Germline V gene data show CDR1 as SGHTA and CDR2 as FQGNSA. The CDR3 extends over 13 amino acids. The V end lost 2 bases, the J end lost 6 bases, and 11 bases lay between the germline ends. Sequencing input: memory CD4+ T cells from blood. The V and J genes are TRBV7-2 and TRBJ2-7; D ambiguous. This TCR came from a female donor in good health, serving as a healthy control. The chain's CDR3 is CASSLLLVGEQYF. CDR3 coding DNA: TGTGCCAGCAGCTTACTTTTGGTCGGCGAGCAGTACTTC.